The rows below give T cell receptor beta chains drawn from one sample of a study of OX40 agonist ivuxolimab in advanced cancers. Assay: immunoSEQ multiplex PCR; the TCRdb copy retains only in-frame clones and omits some. The repertoire holds tens of thousands of clones, with 91% as singletons. The sample consisted of CD4+ or CD8+ T cells sorted from blood, taken in a trial of the OX40 agonist ivuxolimab. These receptors originate from an adult with an advanced solid tumor such as melanoma, head and neck, liver or kidney cancer. CDR3s include the opening cysteine and the closing phenylalanine or tryptophan. The D gene is left open where the match is weak. Some rows mark clone size as missing; the rest say once, few, many or name a class of expanded clone.

cdr3_aa: CAWIFVRGGYTF; cdr3_nt: TGTGCCTGGATTTTCGTACGGGGGGGCTACACCTTC; j_call: TRBJ1-2; clone_size: NA; d_call: NA; v_call: TRBV30
cdr3_aa: CATLWEGGGEKLFF; cdr3_nt: TGTGCCACCCTATGGGAAGGGGGTGGTGAAAAACTGTTTTTT; j_call: TRBJ1-4; clone_size: NA; d_call: NA; v_call: TRBV6-5
cdr3_aa: CAWSGTRGLAQHF; cdr3_nt: TGTGCCTGGAGTGGGACCCGGGGATTGGCCCAGCATTTT; j_call: TRBJ1-5; clone_size: few; d_call: NA; v_call: TRBV30
cdr3_aa: CASTNRDRDHEQYF; cdr3_nt: TGTGCCAGCACGAACCGGGACAGGGACCACGAGCAGTACTTC; j_call: TRBJ2-7; clone_size: NA; d_call: TRBD1; v_call: TRBV2
cdr3_aa: CSVEGLAGTKNIQYF; cdr3_nt: TGCAGCGTTGAAGGGCTAGCGGGGACCAAAAACATTCAGTACTTC; j_call: TRBJ2-4; clone_size: NA; d_call: TRBD2; v_call: TRBV29-1
cdr3_aa: CASSLWGQGQGETNEQFF; cdr3_nt: TGTGCCAGCAGTTTATGGGGCCAAGGGCAGGGAGAGACCAATGAGCAGTTCTTC; j_call: TRBJ2-1; clone_size: NA; d_call: NA; v_call: TRBV28
cdr3_aa: CASSKNRGETQYF; cdr3_nt: TGTGCCAGCAGTAAGAACAGGGGTGAGACCCAGTACTTC; j_call: TRBJ2-5; clone_size: NA; d_call: TRBD1; v_call: TRBV6-5
cdr3_aa: CASSLDYEQYF; cdr3_nt: TGCGCCAGCAGCTTAGACTACGAGCAGTACTTC; j_call: TRBJ2-7; clone_size: NA; d_call: NA; v_call: TRBV5-1
cdr3_aa: CASSLRGGIYADTQYF; cdr3_nt: TGTGCCAGCAGCTTAAGGGGGGGCATCTACGCAGATACGCAGTATTTT; j_call: TRBJ2-3; clone_size: NA; d_call: NA; v_call: TRBV7-9
cdr3_aa: CATSSGGMPYEQYF; cdr3_nt: TGTGCCACCTCTTCGGGCGGGATGCCCTACGAGCAGTACTTC; j_call: TRBJ2-7; clone_size: NA; d_call: NA; v_call: TRBV15
cdr3_aa: CASSPTGGYGTQYF; cdr3_nt: TGTGCCAGCAGCCCCACGGGGGGGTATGGGACCCAGTACTTC; j_call: TRBJ2-5; clone_size: NA; d_call: TRBD2; v_call: TRBV2
cdr3_aa: CASSERGRGNTGELFF; cdr3_nt: TGTGCCAGCAGTGAACGGGGCAGAGGGAACACCGGGGAGCTGTTTTTT; j_call: TRBJ2-2; clone_size: once; d_call: NA; v_call: TRBV2
cdr3_aa: CASSPRGRTNEKLFF; cdr3_nt: TGTGCCAGCAGCCCCCGGGGGCGGACTAATGAAAAACTGTTTTTT; j_call: TRBJ1-4; clone_size: NA; d_call: NA; v_call: TRBV7-2
cdr3_aa: CASRGAGTYEQYF; cdr3_nt: TGTGCCAGCAGGGGAGCGGGTACCTACGAGCAGTACTTC; j_call: TRBJ2-7; clone_size: NA; d_call: NA; v_call: TRBV6-5
cdr3_aa: CAGRQSLVSGNTIYF; cdr3_nt: TGTGCCGGTAGACAGTCCCTCGTCTCTGGAAACACCATATATTTT; j_call: TRBJ1-3; clone_size: NA; d_call: NA; v_call: TRBV6-5
cdr3_aa: CASSQSTDTQYF; cdr3_nt: TGTGCCAGCAGCCAAAGCACAGATACGCAGTATTTT; j_call: TRBJ2-3; clone_size: NA; d_call: NA; v_call: TRBV7-3
cdr3_aa: CASSFTGTGKQFF; cdr3_nt: TGTGCCAGCAGCTTTACTGGGACAGGGAAGCAGTTCTTC; j_call: TRBJ2-1; clone_size: NA; d_call: TRBD1; v_call: TRBV7-2
cdr3_aa: CASSFSGTEAFF; cdr3_nt: TGTGCCAGCAGCTTTTCGGGCACTGAAGCTTTCTTT; j_call: TRBJ1-1; clone_size: NA; d_call: NA; v_call: TRBV5-5
cdr3_aa: CASSYSSGGANVLTF; cdr3_nt: TGTGCCAGCAGTTATTCGAGTGGTGGGGCCAACGTCCTGACTTTC; j_call: TRBJ2-6; clone_size: NA; d_call: NA; v_call: TRBV6-5
cdr3_aa: CSVEWTSGKETQYF; cdr3_nt: TGCAGCGTTGAATGGACTAGCGGGAAAGAGACCCAGTACTTC; j_call: TRBJ2-5; clone_size: NA; d_call: TRBD2; v_call: TRBV29-1
cdr3_aa: CASSLMSGNEQFF; cdr3_nt: TGCGCCAGCAGCTTGATGAGCGGCAATGAGCAGTTCTTC; j_call: TRBJ2-1; clone_size: NA; d_call: NA; v_call: TRBV5-1
cdr3_aa: CASSSFLWNQYEQYF; cdr3_nt: TGTGCCAGCAGCTCCTTCCTTTGGAACCAGTACGAGCAGTACTTC; j_call: TRBJ2-7; clone_size: NA; d_call: NA; v_call: TRBV13
cdr3_aa: CSSDRDGYTF; cdr3_nt: TGCAGTTCGGACAGGGACGGCTACACCTTC; j_call: TRBJ1-2; clone_size: NA; d_call: TRBD1; v_call: TRBV20-1
cdr3_aa: CASSEATGYYDGNTIYF; cdr3_nt: TGTGCCAGCAGTGAGGCCACAGGGTACTACGACGGAAACACCATATATTTT; j_call: TRBJ1-3; clone_size: NA; d_call: NA; v_call: TRBV6-1
cdr3_aa: CASGYEQYF; cdr3_nt: TGTGCCAGCGGCTACGAGCAGTACTTC; j_call: TRBJ2-7; clone_size: NA; d_call: NA; v_call: TRBV4-1
cdr3_aa: CAIRQGTSGMTDTQYF; cdr3_nt: TGTGCCATCAGGCAGGGGACTAGCGGGATGACAGATACGCAGTATTTT; j_call: TRBJ2-3; clone_size: NA; d_call: TRBD2; v_call: TRBV10-3
cdr3_aa: CASVRGQGNEKLFF; cdr3_nt: TGTGCCAGCGTCAGGGGACAGGGAAATGAAAAACTGTTTTTT; j_call: TRBJ1-4; clone_size: NA; d_call: TRBD1; v_call: TRBV28
cdr3_aa: CASSLSGRTSYNEQFF; cdr3_nt: TGTGCCAGCAGTCTTAGCGGGAGGACCTCCTACAATGAGCAGTTCTTC; j_call: TRBJ2-1; clone_size: NA; d_call: TRBD2; v_call: TRBV28
cdr3_aa: CATSRRSLKPPGEQFF; cdr3_nt: TGTGCCACCAGCAGAAGGTCCCTTAAGCCACCGGGTGAGCAGTTCTTC; j_call: TRBJ2-1; clone_size: NA; d_call: NA; v_call: TRBV15
cdr3_aa: CASSEVQDTQYF; cdr3_nt: TGTGCCAGCAGTGAAGTCCAAGATACGCAGTATTTT; j_call: TRBJ2-3; clone_size: NA; d_call: NA; v_call: TRBV6-1
cdr3_aa: CASSLTGSSSTDTQYF; cdr3_nt: TGCGCCAGCAGCTTAACGGGGTCGAGCAGCACAGATACGCAGTATTTT; j_call: TRBJ2-3; clone_size: NA; d_call: NA; v_call: TRBV5-1
cdr3_aa: CASSGGYYGYTF; cdr3_nt: TGTGCCAGCAGTGGAGGGTACTATGGCTACACCTTC; j_call: TRBJ1-2; clone_size: NA; d_call: NA; v_call: TRBV25-1
cdr3_aa: CASSTGTSGRTDTQYF; cdr3_nt: TGTGCCAGCAGCACCGGGACTAGCGGGAGAACAGATACGCAGTATTTT; j_call: TRBJ2-3; clone_size: NA; d_call: TRBD2; v_call: TRBV28
cdr3_aa: CASSSGAWGQGSWELFF; cdr3_nt: TGTGCCAGCAGCTCCGGCGCTTGGGGACAGGGGTCTTGGGAGCTGTTTTTT; j_call: TRBJ2-2; clone_size: NA; d_call: TRBD1; v_call: TRBV5-6
cdr3_aa: CASSLGPDMEKLFF; cdr3_nt: TGTGCCAGCAGCTTAGGGCCCGATATGGAAAAACTGTTTTTT; j_call: TRBJ1-4; clone_size: NA; d_call: NA; v_call: TRBV7-9
cdr3_aa: CASRATGNTEAFF; cdr3_nt: TGTGCCAGCAGAGCTACGGGGAACACTGAAGCTTTCTTT; j_call: TRBJ1-1; clone_size: NA; d_call: NA; v_call: TRBV6-5
cdr3_aa: CASSDSRASGRKYF; cdr3_nt: TGTGCCAGCAGTGACTCTAGGGCTAGCGGGAGAAAGTATTTT; j_call: TRBJ2-3; clone_size: NA; d_call: TRBD2; v_call: TRBV6-4
cdr3_aa: CASKSGTSGSFAYF; cdr3_nt: TGTGCCAGCAAGTCGGGGACTAGCGGGAGTTTTGCGTACTTC; j_call: TRBJ2-7; clone_size: NA; d_call: TRBD2; v_call: TRBV11-2
cdr3_aa: CASSDSNYGYTF; cdr3_nt: TGCGCCAGCAGTGATTCGAACTATGGCTACACCTTC; j_call: TRBJ1-2; clone_size: NA; d_call: NA; v_call: TRBV5-1
cdr3_aa: CASRHGTADYGYTF; cdr3_nt: TGTGCCAGCAGGCACGGGACAGCCGACTATGGCTACACCTTC; j_call: TRBJ1-2; clone_size: NA; d_call: TRBD1; v_call: TRBV6-6
cdr3_aa: CASSSPRTGREETQYF; cdr3_nt: TGTGCCAGCAGCTCCCCGCGGACAGGGCGAGAAGAGACCCAGTACTTC; j_call: TRBJ2-5; clone_size: NA; d_call: TRBD1; v_call: TRBV11-3
cdr3_aa: CASSRGVNEKLFF; cdr3_nt: TGTGCCAGCAGCCGGGGGGTTAATGAAAAACTGTTTTTT; j_call: TRBJ1-4; clone_size: once; d_call: NA; v_call: TRBV7-6
cdr3_aa: CASSLVFLGYGYTF; cdr3_nt: TGCGCCAGCAGCTTGGTTTTTTTAGGCTATGGCTACACCTTC; j_call: TRBJ1-2; clone_size: NA; d_call: NA; v_call: TRBV5-1
cdr3_aa: CASSLDGDPSTDTQYF; cdr3_nt: TGCGCCAGCAGCTTGGATGGGGATCCTAGCACAGATACGCAGTATTTT; j_call: TRBJ2-3; clone_size: NA; d_call: NA; v_call: TRBV5-1
cdr3_aa: CASSPGQNNQPQHF; cdr3_nt: TGCGCCAGCAGCCCGGGACAGAACAATCAGCCCCAGCATTTT; j_call: TRBJ1-5; clone_size: NA; d_call: TRBD1; v_call: TRBV5-1
cdr3_aa: CASSLRRAASGTGELFF; cdr3_nt: TGTGCCAGCAGCTTACGGCGGGCGGCGTCTGGCACCGGGGAGCTGTTTTTT; j_call: TRBJ2-2; clone_size: NA; d_call: NA; v_call: TRBV7-2
cdr3_aa: CASSAGTVPTEAFF; cdr3_nt: TGCGCCAGCAGTGCTGGAACGGTGCCCACTGAAGCTTTCTTT; j_call: TRBJ1-1; clone_size: NA; d_call: NA; v_call: TRBV4-1
cdr3_aa: CASKTPGTGNTIYF; cdr3_nt: TGTGCCAGCAAAACCCCAGGGACCGGAAACACCATATATTTT; j_call: TRBJ1-3; clone_size: NA; d_call: NA; v_call: TRBV28
cdr3_aa: CASSYRDGSYEQYF; cdr3_nt: TGTGCCAGCAGCTACCGGGACGGTTCCTACGAGCAGTACTTC; j_call: TRBJ2-7; clone_size: NA; d_call: NA; v_call: TRBV28
cdr3_aa: CAGRTGLGTDTQYF; cdr3_nt: TGTGCCGGACGAACAGGGTTGGGGACAGATACGCAGTATTTT; j_call: TRBJ2-3; clone_size: NA; d_call: NA; v_call: TRBV6-1
cdr3_aa: CASSFSTGRSGGLNEQFF; cdr3_nt: TGCGCCAGCAGCTTCTCAACCGGAAGGAGTGGGGGACTGAATGAGCAGTTCTTC; j_call: TRBJ2-1; clone_size: NA; d_call: NA; v_call: TRBV5-1
cdr3_aa: CASSSRQGANTGELFF; cdr3_nt: TGTGCCAGCAGCTCCCGACAGGGGGCGAACACCGGGGAGCTGTTTTTT; j_call: TRBJ2-2; clone_size: NA; d_call: TRBD1; v_call: TRBV7-9
cdr3_aa: CASRVTGGGNEKLFF; cdr3_nt: TGTGCCAGCAGGGTCACAGGGGGCGGTAATGAAAAACTGTTTTTT; j_call: TRBJ1-4; clone_size: NA; d_call: TRBD1; v_call: TRBV6-1
cdr3_aa: CASSYSVSGSYEQYF; cdr3_nt: TGTGCCAGCAGCTATTCGGTTAGCGGTTCCTACGAGCAGTACTTC; j_call: TRBJ2-7; clone_size: NA; d_call: NA; v_call: TRBV7-2
cdr3_aa: CASSQGTRAQETQYF; cdr3_nt: TGCGCCAGCAGCCAAGGAACCAGGGCCCAAGAGACCCAGTACTTC; j_call: TRBJ2-5; clone_size: once; d_call: NA; v_call: TRBV4-1
cdr3_aa: CASGGISYNEQFF; cdr3_nt: TGCGCCAGTGGCGGGATCTCCTACAATGAGCAGTTCTTC; j_call: TRBJ2-1; clone_size: NA; d_call: NA; v_call: TRBV10-1
cdr3_aa: CASSQGTGGTGKTQYF; cdr3_nt: TGTGCCAGTAGTCAAGGGACAGGGGGCACCGGGAAGACCCAGTACTTC; j_call: TRBJ2-5; clone_size: NA; d_call: TRBD1; v_call: TRBV19
cdr3_aa: CASTWLRTSGRDTYF; cdr3_nt: TGTGCCAGCACTTGGCTGAGGACTAGCGGGAGAGACACGTACTTC; j_call: TRBJ2-7; clone_size: once; d_call: TRBD2; v_call: TRBV28